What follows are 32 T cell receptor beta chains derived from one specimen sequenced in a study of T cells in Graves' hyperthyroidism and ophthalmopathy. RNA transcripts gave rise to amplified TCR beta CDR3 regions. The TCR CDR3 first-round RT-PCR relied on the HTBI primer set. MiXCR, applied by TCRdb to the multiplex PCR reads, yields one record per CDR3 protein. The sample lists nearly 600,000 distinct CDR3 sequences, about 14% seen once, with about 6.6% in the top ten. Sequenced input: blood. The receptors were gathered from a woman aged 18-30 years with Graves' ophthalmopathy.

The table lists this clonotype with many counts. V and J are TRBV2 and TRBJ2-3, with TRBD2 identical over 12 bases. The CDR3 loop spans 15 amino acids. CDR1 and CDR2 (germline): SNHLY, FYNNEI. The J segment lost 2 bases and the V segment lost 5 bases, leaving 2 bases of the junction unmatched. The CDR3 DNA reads TGTGCCAGCAGTTGGACTAGCGGGGCCACAGATACGCAGTATTTT. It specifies CASSWTSGATDTQYF.

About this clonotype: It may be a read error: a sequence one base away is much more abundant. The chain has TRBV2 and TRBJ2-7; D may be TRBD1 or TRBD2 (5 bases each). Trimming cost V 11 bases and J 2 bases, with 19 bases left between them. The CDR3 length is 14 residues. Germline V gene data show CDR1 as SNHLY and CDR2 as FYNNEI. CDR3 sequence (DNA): TGTGCCGGCATGGCCGGGACGGATGCCTACGAGCAGTACTTC. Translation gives CAGMAGTDAYEQYF. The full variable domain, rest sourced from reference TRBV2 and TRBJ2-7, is EPEVTQTPSHQVTQMGQEVILRCVPISNHLYFYWYRQILGQKVEFLVSFYNNEISEKSEIFDDQFSVERPDGSNFTLKIRSTKLEDSAMYFCAGMAGTDAYEQYFGPGTRLTVT.

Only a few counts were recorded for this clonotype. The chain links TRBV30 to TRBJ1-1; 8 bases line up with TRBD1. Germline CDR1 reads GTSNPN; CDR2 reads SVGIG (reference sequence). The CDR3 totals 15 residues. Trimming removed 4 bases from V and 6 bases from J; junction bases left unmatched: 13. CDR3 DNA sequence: TGTGCCTGGATCCCCCAATACAGGGGGTTAGCTGAAGCTTTCTTT. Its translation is CAWIPQYRGLAEAFF.

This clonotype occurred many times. CDR3 amino acids: CASSLQSGSNEQFF. Here the CDR3 DNA reads TGTGCCAGCAGTTTACAATCGGGGTCCAATGAGCAGTTCTTC. The rearrangement joins TRBV27 to TRBJ2-1; maybe TRBD2 (5 bases). CDR1 and CDR2 from the germline V gene are MNHEY and SMNVEV (reference sequence). The CDR3 length is 14 residues. The germline V and J ends were trimmed by 2 bases and 6 bases, with 11 bases remaining between them.

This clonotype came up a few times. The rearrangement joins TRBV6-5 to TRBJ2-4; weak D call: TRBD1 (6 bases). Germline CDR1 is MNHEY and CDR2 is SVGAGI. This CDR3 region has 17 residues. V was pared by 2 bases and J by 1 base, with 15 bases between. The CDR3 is CASSYQTGRGAKNIQYF. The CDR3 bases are TGTGCCAGCAGTTACCAAACAGGGAGAGGGGCCAAAAACATTCAGTACTTC.

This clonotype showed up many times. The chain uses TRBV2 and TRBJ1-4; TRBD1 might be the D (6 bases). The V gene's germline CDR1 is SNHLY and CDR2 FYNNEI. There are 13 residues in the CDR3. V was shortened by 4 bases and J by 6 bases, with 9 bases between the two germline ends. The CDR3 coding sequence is TGTGCCAGCAGTGCCAGGGGTGATGAAAAACTGTTTTTT. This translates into CASSARGDEKLFF.

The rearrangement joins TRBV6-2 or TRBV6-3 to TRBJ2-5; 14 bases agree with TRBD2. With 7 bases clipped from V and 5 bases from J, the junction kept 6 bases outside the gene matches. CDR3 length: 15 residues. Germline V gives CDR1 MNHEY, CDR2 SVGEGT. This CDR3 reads CASIRLAGGAETQYF. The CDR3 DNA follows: TGTGCCAGCATTAGACTAGCGGGAGGGGCGGAGACCCAGTACTTC.

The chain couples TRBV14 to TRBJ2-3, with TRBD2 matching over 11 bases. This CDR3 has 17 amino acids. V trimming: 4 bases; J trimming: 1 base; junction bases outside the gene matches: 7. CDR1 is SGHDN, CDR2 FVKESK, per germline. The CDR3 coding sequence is TGTGCCAGCAGCCGGACTAGCGGGCCCATTGGCACAGATACGCAGTATTTT. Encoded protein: CASSRTSGPIGTDTQYF.

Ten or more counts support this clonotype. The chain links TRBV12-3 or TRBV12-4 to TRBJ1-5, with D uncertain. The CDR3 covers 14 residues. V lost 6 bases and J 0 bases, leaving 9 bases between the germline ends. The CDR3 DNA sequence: TGTGCCAGCAGCAAGAAGTATAGCAATCAGCCCCAGCATTTT. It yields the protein CASSKKYSNQPQHF.

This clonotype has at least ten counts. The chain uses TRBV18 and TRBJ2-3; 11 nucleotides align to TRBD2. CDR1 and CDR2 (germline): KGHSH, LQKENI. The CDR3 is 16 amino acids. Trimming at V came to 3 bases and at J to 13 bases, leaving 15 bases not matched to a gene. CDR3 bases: TGTGCCAGCTCACCTGAGGGGCTAGCGGGAGGTGGCTCGGAGTATTTT. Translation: CASSPEGLAGGGSEYF.

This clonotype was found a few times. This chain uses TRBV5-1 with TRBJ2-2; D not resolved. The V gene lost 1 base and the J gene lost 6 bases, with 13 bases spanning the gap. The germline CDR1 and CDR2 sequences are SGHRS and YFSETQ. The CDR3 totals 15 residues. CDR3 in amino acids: CASSLLGTVSGELFF. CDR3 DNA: TGCGCCAGCAGCTTGCTAGGAACCGTCTCCGGGGAGCTGTTTTTT.

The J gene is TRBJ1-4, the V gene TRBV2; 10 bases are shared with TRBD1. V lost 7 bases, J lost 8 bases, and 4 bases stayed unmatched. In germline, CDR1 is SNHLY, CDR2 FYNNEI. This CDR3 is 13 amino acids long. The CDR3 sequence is CASTGTGEEKLFF. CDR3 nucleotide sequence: TGTGCCAGCACCGGGACAGGGGAAGAAAAACTGTTTTTT.

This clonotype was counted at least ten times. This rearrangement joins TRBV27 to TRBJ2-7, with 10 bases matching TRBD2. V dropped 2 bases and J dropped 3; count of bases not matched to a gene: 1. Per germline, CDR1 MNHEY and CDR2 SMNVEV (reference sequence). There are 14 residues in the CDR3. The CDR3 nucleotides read TGTGCCAGCAGTTTAACTAGCGGGAACTACGAGCAGTACTTC. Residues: CASSLTSGNYEQYF.

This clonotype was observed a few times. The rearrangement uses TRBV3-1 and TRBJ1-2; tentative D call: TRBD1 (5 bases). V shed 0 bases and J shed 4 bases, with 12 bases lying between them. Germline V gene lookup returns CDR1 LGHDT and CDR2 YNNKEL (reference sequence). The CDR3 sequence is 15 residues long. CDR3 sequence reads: CASSQESSGSYGYTF. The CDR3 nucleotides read TGTGCCAGCAGCCAAGAGAGCTCAGGGAGCTATGGCTACACCTTC.

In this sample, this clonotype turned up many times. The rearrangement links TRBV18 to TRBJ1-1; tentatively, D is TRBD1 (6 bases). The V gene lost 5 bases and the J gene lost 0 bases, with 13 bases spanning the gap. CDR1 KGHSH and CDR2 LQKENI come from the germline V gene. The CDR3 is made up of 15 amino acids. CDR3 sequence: CASSIPGHLNTEAFF. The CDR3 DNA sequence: TGTGCCAGCTCAATACCGGGACATCTGAACACTGAAGCTTTCTTT.

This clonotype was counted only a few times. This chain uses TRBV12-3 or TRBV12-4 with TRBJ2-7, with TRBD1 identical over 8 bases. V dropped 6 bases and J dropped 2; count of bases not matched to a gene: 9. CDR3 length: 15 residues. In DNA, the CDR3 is TGTGCCAGCAGACATACCTCGGGACAGGCCTACGAGCAGTACTTC. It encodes CASRHTSGQAYEQYF.

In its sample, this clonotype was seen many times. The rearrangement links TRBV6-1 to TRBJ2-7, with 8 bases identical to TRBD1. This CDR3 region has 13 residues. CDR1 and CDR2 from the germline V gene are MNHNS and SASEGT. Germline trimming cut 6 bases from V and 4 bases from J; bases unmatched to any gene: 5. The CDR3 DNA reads TGTGCCAGCAGCCGGACAGGGTTGTACGAGCAGTACTTC. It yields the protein CASSRTGLYEQYF.

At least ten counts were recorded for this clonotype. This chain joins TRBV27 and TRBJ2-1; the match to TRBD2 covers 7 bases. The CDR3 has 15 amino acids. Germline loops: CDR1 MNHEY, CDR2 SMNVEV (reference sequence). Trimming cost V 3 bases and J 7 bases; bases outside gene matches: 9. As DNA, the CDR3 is TGTGCCAGCAGTTTTGGGGGGGGACTCAGTAATGAGCAGTTCTTC. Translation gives CASSFGGGLSNEQFF.

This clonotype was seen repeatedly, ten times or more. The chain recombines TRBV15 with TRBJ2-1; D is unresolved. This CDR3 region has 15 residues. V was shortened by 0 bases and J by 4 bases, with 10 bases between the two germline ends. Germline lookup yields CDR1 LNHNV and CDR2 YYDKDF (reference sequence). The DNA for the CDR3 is TGTGCCACCAGCAGAGATTTGGGCTCGTACAATGAGCAGTTCTTC. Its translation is CATSRDLGSYNEQFF.

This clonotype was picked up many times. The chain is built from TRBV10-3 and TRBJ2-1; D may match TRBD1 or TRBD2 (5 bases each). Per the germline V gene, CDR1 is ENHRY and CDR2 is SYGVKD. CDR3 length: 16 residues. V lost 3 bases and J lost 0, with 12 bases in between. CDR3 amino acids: CAISDGAPSSYNEQFF. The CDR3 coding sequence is TGTGCCATCAGTGACGGGGCCCCTAGCTCCTACAATGAGCAGTTCTTC.

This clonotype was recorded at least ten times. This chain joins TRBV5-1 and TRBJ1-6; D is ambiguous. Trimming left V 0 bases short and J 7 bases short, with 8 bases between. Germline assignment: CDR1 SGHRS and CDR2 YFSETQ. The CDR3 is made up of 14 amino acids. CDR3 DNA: TGCGCCAGCAGCTTGGTAGAGGCCAATTCACCCCTCCACTTT. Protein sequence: CASSLVEANSPLHF.

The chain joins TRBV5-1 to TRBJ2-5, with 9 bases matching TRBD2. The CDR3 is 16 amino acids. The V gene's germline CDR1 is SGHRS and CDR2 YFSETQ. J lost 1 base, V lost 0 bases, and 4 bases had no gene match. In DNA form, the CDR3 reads TGCGCCAGCAGCTTGGAAGGGCGGGAGGGCCAAGAGACCCAGTACTTC. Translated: CASSLEGREGQETQYF.

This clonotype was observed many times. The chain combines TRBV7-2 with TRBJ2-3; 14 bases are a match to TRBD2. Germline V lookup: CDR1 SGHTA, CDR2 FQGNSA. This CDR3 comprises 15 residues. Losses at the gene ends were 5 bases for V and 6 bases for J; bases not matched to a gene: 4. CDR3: CASSPTSGRADTQYF. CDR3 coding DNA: TGTGCCAGCAGCCCGACTAGCGGGAGGGCGGATACGCAGTATTTT.

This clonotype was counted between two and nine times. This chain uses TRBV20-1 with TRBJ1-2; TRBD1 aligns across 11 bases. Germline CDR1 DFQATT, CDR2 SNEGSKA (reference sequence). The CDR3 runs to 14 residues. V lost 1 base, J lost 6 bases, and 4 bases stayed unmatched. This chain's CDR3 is CSARAPGQGDGYTF. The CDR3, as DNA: TGCAGTGCTAGAGCGCCGGGACAGGGGGATGGCTACACCTTC.

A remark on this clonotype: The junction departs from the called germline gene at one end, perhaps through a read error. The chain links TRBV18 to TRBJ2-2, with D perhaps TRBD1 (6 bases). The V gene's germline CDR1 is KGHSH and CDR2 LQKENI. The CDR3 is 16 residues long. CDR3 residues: CASLPLYPGDAGELFF. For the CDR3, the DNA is TGTGCCAGCTTACCACTATATCCAGGGGATGCCGGGGAGCTGTTTTTT.

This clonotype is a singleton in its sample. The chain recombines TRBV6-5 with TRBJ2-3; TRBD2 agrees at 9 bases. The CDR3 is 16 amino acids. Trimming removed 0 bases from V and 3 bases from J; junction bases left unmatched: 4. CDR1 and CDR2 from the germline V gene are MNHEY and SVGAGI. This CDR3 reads CASSYSATSGTDTQYF. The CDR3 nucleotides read TGTGCCAGCAGTTACTCAGCGACTAGCGGTACAGATACGCAGTATTTT.

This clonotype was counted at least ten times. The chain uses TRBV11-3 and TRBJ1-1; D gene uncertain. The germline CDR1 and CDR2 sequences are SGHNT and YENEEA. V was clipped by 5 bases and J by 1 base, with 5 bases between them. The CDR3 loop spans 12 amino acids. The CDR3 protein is CASSTRNTEAFF. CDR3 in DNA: TGTGCCAGCAGCACTAGGAACACTGAAGCTTTCTTT. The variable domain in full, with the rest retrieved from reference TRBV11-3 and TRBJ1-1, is EAGVVQSPRYKIIEKKQPVAFWCNPISGHNTLYWYLQNLGQGPELLIRYENEEAVDDSQLPKDRFSAERLKGVDSTLKIQPAELGDSAVYLCASSTRNTEAFFGQGTRLTVV.

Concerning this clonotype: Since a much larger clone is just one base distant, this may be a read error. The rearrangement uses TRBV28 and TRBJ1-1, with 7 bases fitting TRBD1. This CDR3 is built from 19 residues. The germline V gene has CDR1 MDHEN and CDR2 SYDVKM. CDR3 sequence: CAGSTARAENRGRYTEAFF. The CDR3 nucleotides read TGTGCCGGCAGTACCGCACGGGCCGAAAACAGGGGTCGGTACACTGAAGCTTTCTTT.

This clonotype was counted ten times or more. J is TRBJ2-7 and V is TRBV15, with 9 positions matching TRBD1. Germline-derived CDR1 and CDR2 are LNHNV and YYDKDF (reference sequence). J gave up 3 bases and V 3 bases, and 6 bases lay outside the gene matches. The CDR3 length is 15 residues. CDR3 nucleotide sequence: TGTGCCACCAGCAGGGACAGGGGCAAGAGCTACGAGCAGTACTTC. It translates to CATSRDRGKSYEQYF.

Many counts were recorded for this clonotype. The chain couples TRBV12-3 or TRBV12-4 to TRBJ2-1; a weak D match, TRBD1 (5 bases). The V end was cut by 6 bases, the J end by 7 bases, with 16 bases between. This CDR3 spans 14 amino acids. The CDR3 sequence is CASRRQMTSNEQFF. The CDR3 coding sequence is TGTGCCAGCAGACGACAGATGACTTCGAATGAGCAGTTCTTC.

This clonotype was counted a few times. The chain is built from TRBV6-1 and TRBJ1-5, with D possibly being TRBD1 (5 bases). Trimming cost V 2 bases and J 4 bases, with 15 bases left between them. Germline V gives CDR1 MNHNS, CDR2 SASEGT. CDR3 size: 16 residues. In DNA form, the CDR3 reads TGTGCCAGCAGTGAAAATTTGCCAGGGTGGAATCAGCCCCAGCATTTT. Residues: CASSENLPGWNQPQHF.

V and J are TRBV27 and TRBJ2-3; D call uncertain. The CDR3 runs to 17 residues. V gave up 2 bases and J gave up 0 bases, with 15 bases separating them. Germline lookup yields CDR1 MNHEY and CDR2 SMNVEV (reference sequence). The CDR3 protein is CASSLGRIRISTDTQYF. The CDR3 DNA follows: TGTGCCAGCAGTTTAGGGCGGATACGTATTAGCACAGATACGCAGTATTTT.